The rows below give T cell receptor beta chains drawn from one sample of a study of regulatory T cells in long-lasting Graves disease. TCRdb passed the multiplex PCR reads through MiXCR, listing each CDR3 protein once. The table includes around 480,000 distinct CDR3 sequences, around 15% detected once. Separately, the same data were catalogued under a study of T cells in Graves' hyperthyroidism and ophthalmopathy.

The material was peripheral blood mononuclear cells (PBMCs), obtained at new diagnosis, from a patient treated with antithyroid drugs. The receptors come from a man aged 35-49 years with Graves disease. CDR3s leave out the opening cysteine and the closing phenylalanine or tryptophan. The size entry is marked missing in some rows and otherwise reads once, few, many or a size class.

clone_size: many
v_call: TRBV10-3
cdr3_aa: AISDYQGWLEQY

clone_size: -
v_call: TRBV12-3/TRBV12-4
cdr3_aa: ASSPRQGDIQY

clone_size: -
v_call: TRBV10-1
cdr3_aa: ASSEHNTGELF

clone_size: few
v_call: TRBV24-1
cdr3_aa: ATSDLYVWTVNTGELF

clone_size: -
v_call: TRBV5-1
cdr3_aa: ASSLPGQHHEQY

clone_size: many
v_call: TRBV20-1
cdr3_aa: SARDPGLNYGYT

clone_size: -
v_call: TRBV2
cdr3_aa: ASSLTGTYNYGYT

clone_size: -
v_call: TRBV29-1
cdr3_aa: SVEGTSNEQF

clone_size: -
v_call: TRBV4-1
cdr3_aa: ASSPGTGGTYEQY

clone_size: many
v_call: TRBV28
cdr3_aa: ASYGSFQETQY